This TCR beta chain was captured by sequencing in a study of blood T cells in healthy people across ages. It was with a sample-barcoded 5' primer and a J-beta primer mix that a second PCR of roughly 7 to 12 cycles was run. From the 5' RACE reads, TCRdb called clonotypes with MiXCR, one entry per CDR3 protein. The top ten hold roughly 10% of the sample, which has about 500,000 distinct CDR3 sequences, more than 20% seen once. The CDR3 is 15 amino acids. V gave up 5 bases and J gave up 6 bases, with 17 bases separating them. Germline CDR1 is SGHVS and CDR2 is FQNEAQ. This sample was shared with a second study, whose subject was T cells of mothers and their children. That study adds: With the M1S primer of the second PCR, sample barcodes and 2-4 random nucleotides were added. Slightly higher overlap, not significant, was seen in related mother-child pairs than in unrelated pairs.

The sample comprised blood. This TCR came from a boy aged 5-17 years in good health. V is TRBV7-8 and J is TRBJ2-1; TRBD1 or TRBD2 may be the D gene (5 bases each). The CDR3 region has the DNA TGTGCCAGCAGCACACCCTGGGGGAGCCCCAATGAGCAGTTCTTC. It translates to CASSTPWGSPNEQFF.